This entry lists 15 T cell receptor beta chains sequenced from one sample in a study of T cell responses to AZD1222 COVID-19 vaccine. Libraries were prepared by immunoSEQ multiplex PCR; TCRdb keeps only in-frame clonotypes and omits some of them. Here the sample spans about 120,000 clones, around 83% being singletons. Source: peripheral blood, taken 28 days after the second AZD1222 dose. These TCRs come from an adult who received the AZD1222 COVID-19 vaccine.

This clone was seen just once. The chain has TRBV27 and TRBJ1-1; D is possibly TRBD1 (5 bases). The V gene's germline CDR1 is MNHEY and CDR2 SMNVEV (reference sequence). The V end was cut by 2 bases, the J end by 4 bases, with 8 bases between. This CDR3 comprises 13 residues. In DNA form, the CDR3 reads TGTGCCAGCAGTTTAGCCAGGGCCACTGAAGCTTTCTTT. Protein: CASSLARATEAFF.

V is TRBV3-1 (or the pseudogene TRBV3-2) and J is TRBJ2-7; D might be TRBD1 or TRBD2, each matching 5 bases. The CDR3 sequence is 15 residues long. The germline V gene encodes CDR1 LGHDT and CDR2 YNNKEL (reference sequence). V was pared by 1 base and J by 0 bases, with 10 bases between. Written as DNA, the CDR3 is TGTGCCAGCAGCCAAGTGAGGGGTCCCTCCTACGAGCAGTACTTC. Its translation is CASSQVRGPSYEQYF.

This chain uses TRBV6-2 or TRBV6-3 with TRBJ1-5; D not certain. Trimming removed 2 bases from V and 4 bases from J, with 15 bases in between. Germline CDR1 reads MNHEY; CDR2 reads SVGEGT. This CDR3 is 16 amino acids long. The CDR3, as DNA: TGTGCCAGCAGTTACACCCGAGGTGTCCCGAATCAGCCCCAGCATTTT. Translation gives CASSYTRGVPNQPQHF.

V and J are TRBV28 and TRBJ1-6, with a weak D call TRBD1 (5 bases). The length of the CDR3 is 13 residues. Germline CDR1 reads MDHEN; CDR2 reads SYDVKM. Deletions cut 8 bases from V and 10 bases from J, with 15 bases between. In nucleotides, the CDR3 is TGTGCCAGCGGGGGACGGCCAAGATCACCCCTCCACTTT. Translated: CASGGRPRSPLHF.

The rearrangement joins TRBV7-9 to TRBJ2-7, with no clear D. Germline V gives CDR1 SEHNR, CDR2 FQNEAQ (reference sequence). Trimming removed 2 bases from V and 7 bases from J, with 12 bases in between. The CDR3 sequence is 13 residues long. CDR3 sequence: CASSLQPEIEQYF. The DNA of the CDR3 is TGTGCCAGCAGCTTACAACCCGAGATAGAGCAGTACTTC.

The chain joins TRBV6-5 to TRBJ2-6; D uncertain. Per germline, CDR1 MNHEY and CDR2 SVGAGI. V lost 7 bases, J lost 0 bases, and 10 bases lay in between. This CDR3 region has 15 residues. CDR3 in amino acids: CASNQDFSGANVLTF. The CDR3 nucleotides read TGTGCCAGCAATCAGGATTTCTCTGGGGCCAACGTCCTGACTTTC.

By its share, this clone is medium-sized. The chain employs TRBV5-5 and TRBJ1-2; 9 bases line up with TRBD1. Germline CDR1 reads SGHKS; CDR2 reads YYEKEE (reference sequence). The CDR3 consists of 14 residues. With V trimmed by 0 bases and J by 4 bases, 1 base remained unmatched. CDR3 nucleotides: TGTGCCAGCAGCTTGGACAGGGGGCCCTATGGCTACACCTTC. Amino acids: CASSLDRGPYGYTF.

This rearrangement joins TRBV19 to TRBJ2-3; 9 bases map to TRBD2. Germline values: CDR1 LNHDA, CDR2 SQIVND (reference sequence). CDR3 size: 14 residues. V shed 4 bases, J shed 4 bases, and the junction held 3 bases outside the gene matches. CDR3 amino acids: CASSRGLASDTQYF. CDR3 DNA: TGTGCCAGTAGTAGGGGACTAGCATCAGATACGCAGTATTTT. The full variable domain, rest sourced from reference TRBV19 and TRBJ2-3, is DGGITQSPKYLFRKEGQNVTLSCEQNLNHDAMYWYRQDPGQGLRLIYYSQIVNDFQKGDIAEGYSVSREKKESFPLTVTSAQKNPTAFYLCASSRGLASDTQYFGPGTRLTVL.

The chain couples TRBV29-1 to TRBJ1-2; no reliable D call. Germline V lookup: CDR1 SQVTM, CDR2 ANQGSEA. V lost 7 bases, J lost 3 bases, and 12 bases lay in between. The CDR3 loop spans 12 amino acids. CDR3 sequence (DNA): TGCAGCGCTCGAGACGGCGACTATGGCTACACCTTC. Its translation is CSARDGDYGYTF.

This chain connects TRBV12-5 to TRBJ2-1, with 12 bases aligning to TRBD2. Germline V gene sequence: CDR1 LGHNT, CDR2 FRNRAP. Germline trimming cut 1 base from V and 7 bases from J; bases unmatched to any gene: 5. This CDR3 region has 16 residues. In nucleotides, the CDR3 is TGTGCTAGTGGTTTGGACCTAGCGGGGGGGCCGAATGAGCAGTTCTTC. Its translation is CASGLDLAGGPNEQFF.

V gene TRBV7-2 combines with J gene TRBJ2-7; D is ambiguous. V was trimmed by 6 bases and J by 0 bases, leaving 12 bases between them. Germline V gene sequence: CDR1 SGHTA, CDR2 FQGNSA. The CDR3 length is 14 residues. CDR3 DNA sequence: TGTGCCAGCAGGCCCGGGCCCTTCTCCTACGAGCAGTACTTC. This codes for CASRPGPFSYEQYF. Filled out from reference TRBV7-2 and TRBJ2-7, the complete variable domain reads GAGVSQSPSNKVTEKGKDVELRCDPISGHTALYWYRQSLGQGLEFLIYFQGNSAPDKSGLPSDRFSAERTGGSVSTLTIQRTQQEDSAVYLCASRPGPFSYEQYFGPGTRLTVT.

The V call is TRBV7-2, the J call TRBJ1-1; D is uncertain. The V gene's germline CDR1 is SGHTA and CDR2 FQGNSA. Trimming cost V 3 bases and J 8 bases, with 13 bases left between them. The CDR3 is 13 residues long. Here the CDR3 DNA reads TGTGCCAGCAGCTTGGATGGCGGCAAAGAAGCTTTCTTT. It yields the protein CASSLDGGKEAFF. The whole variable domain, filled in from reference TRBV7-2 and TRBJ1-1, reads GAGVSQSPSNKVTEKGKDVELRCDPISGHTALYWYRQSLGQGLEFLIYFQGNSAPDKSGLPSDRFSAERTGGSVSTLTIQRTQQEDSAVYLCASSLDGGKEAFFGQGTRLTVV.

This chain links TRBV4-1 with TRBJ1-2; D might be TRBD1 (5 bases). Trimming shortened V by 5 bases and J by 4 bases, and 17 bases separated the two germline ends. Germline values: CDR1 MGHRA, CDR2 YSYEKL. The CDR3 extends over 15 amino acids. The CDR3 reads CASSEWEGLVYGYTF. CDR3 coding DNA: TGCGCCAGCAGCGAATGGGAGGGGCTGGTCTATGGCTACACCTTC.

The chain uses TRBV28 and TRBJ2-2; weak D call: TRBD2 (7 bases). The CDR3 contains 15 residues. Germline V gene data show CDR1 as MDHEN and CDR2 as SYDVKM. Trimming left V 2 bases short and J 3 bases short, with 10 bases between. The CDR3 spells CASSLGGGHTGELFF. CDR3 nucleotide sequence: TGTGCCAGCAGTTTAGGCGGGGGCCACACCGGGGAGCTGTTTTTT.

The genes are TRBV28 and TRBJ2-7; D tentatively reads TRBD1 or TRBD2 (6 bases each). V was clipped by 6 bases and J by 0 bases, with 18 bases between them. The CDR3 is 16 amino acids. Germline CDR1 is MDHEN and CDR2 is SYDVKM. CDR3 loop: CASRGGAQGLSYEQYF. CDR3 nucleotide sequence: TGTGCCAGCAGGGGAGGAGCGCAGGGGCTCTCCTACGAGCAGTACTTC.